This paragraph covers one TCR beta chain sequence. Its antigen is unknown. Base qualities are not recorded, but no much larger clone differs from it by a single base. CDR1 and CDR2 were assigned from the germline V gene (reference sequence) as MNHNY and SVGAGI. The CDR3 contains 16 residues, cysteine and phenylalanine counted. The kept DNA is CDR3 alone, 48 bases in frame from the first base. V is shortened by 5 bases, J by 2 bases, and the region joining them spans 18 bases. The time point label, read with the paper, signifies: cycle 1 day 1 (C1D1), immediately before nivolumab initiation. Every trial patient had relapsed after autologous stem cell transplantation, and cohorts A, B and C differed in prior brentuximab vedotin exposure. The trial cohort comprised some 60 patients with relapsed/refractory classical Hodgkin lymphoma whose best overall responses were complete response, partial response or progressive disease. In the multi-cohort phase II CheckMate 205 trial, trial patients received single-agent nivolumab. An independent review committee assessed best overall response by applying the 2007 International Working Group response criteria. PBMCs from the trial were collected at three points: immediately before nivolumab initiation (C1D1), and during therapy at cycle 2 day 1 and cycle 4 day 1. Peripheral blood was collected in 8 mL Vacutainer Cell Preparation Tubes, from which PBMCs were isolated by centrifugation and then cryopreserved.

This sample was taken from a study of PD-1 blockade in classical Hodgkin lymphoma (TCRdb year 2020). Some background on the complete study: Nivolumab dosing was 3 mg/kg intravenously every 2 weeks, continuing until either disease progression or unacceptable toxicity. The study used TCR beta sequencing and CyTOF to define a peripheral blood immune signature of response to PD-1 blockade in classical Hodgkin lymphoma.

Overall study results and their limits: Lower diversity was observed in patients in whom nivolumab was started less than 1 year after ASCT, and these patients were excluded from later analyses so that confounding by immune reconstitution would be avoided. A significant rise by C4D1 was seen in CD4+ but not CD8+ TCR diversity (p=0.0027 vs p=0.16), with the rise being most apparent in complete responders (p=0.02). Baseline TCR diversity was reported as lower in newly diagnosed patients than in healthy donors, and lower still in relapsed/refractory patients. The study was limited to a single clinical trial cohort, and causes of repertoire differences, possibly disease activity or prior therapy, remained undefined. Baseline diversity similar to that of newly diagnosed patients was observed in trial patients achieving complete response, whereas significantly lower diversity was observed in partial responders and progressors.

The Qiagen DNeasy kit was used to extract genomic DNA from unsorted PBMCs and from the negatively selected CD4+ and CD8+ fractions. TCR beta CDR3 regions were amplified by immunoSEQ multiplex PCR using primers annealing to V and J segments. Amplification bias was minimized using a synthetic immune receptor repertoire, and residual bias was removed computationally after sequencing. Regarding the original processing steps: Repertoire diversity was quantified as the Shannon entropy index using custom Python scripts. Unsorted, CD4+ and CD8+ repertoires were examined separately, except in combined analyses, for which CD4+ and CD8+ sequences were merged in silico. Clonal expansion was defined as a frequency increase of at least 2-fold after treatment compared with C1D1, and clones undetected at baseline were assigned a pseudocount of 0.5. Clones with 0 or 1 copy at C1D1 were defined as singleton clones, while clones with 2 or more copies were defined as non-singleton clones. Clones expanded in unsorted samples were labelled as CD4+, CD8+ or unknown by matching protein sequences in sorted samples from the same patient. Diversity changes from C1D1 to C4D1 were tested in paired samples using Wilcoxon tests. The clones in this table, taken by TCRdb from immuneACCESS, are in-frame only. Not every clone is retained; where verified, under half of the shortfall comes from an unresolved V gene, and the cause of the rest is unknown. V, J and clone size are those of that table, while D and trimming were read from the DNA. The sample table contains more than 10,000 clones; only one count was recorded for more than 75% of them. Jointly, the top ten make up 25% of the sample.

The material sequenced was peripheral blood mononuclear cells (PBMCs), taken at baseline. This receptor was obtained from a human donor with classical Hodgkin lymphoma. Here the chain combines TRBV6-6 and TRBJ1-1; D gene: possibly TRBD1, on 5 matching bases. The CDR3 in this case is CASSTHGGGTNTEAFF. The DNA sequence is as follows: TGTGCCAGCAGTACCCACGGGGGAGGGACTAACACTGAAGCTTTCTTT.